The 30 T cell receptor beta chains given below trace back to one sample, sequenced in a study of CD8+ T cells in alopecia areata. Following RNA extraction, reverse transcription yielded cDNA that acted as the sequencing template. Here immunoSEQ multiplex PCR was the method, and the copy in TCRdb shows in-frame clones only, minus some. The table includes tens of thousands of clones, 45% to 60% detected once. Sequencing input: NKG2D-high CD8+ T cells sorted from blood. The receptors were gathered from a human donor with alopecia areata.

This clone was found a few times. J is TRBJ2-3 and V is TRBV29-1; D not resolved. The V gene lost 4 bases and the J gene lost 0 bases, with 20 bases spanning the gap. The CDR3 extends over 17 amino acids. The germline gives CDR1 SQVTM, CDR2 ANQGSEA. The CDR3 DNA reads as TGCAGCGTTGTGGGGTTGAGAGGAATAACTAGCACAGATACGCAGTATTTT. Amino acid sequence: CSVVGLRGITSTDTQYF.

The rearrangement uses TRBV11-2 and TRBJ2-5; possible D gene TRBD2, 6 bases. Germline values: CDR1 SGHAT, CDR2 FQNNGV. Trimming stripped 5 bases from V and 5 bases from J, with 12 bases between. CDR3 length equals 13 residues. The CDR3 sequence is CASSEEGWETQYF. CDR3 in DNA: TGTGCCAGCAGCGAGGAGGGATGGGAGACCCAGTACTTC.

The chain recombines TRBV21-1 with TRBJ2-7; the D segment call TRBD1 is taken from the table without a DNA check. TRBV21-1 is a recognized pseudogene. CDR3 length: 16 amino acids. CDR3 in amino acids: CASSKKHLDMDGEQYF. The CDR3, as DNA: TGTGCCAGCAGCAAAAAGCACCTGGACATGGATGGCGAGCAGTACTTC.

The chain joins TRBV4-1 to TRBJ1-5; no firm D call. The CDR3 has 13 amino acids. V was clipped by 1 base and J by 6 bases, with 7 bases between them. Germline CDR1 is MGHRA and CDR2 is YSYEKL. In nucleotides, the CDR3 is TGCGCCAGCAGCCAAGCCCCAGGTCAGCCCCAGCATTTT. Translated: CASSQAPGQPQHF.

The sample holds one count of this clone. This chain joins TRBV2 and TRBJ2-2; D gene unclear. Per the germline V gene, CDR1 is SNHLY and CDR2 is FYNNEI. V was shortened by 10 bases and J by 6 bases, with 18 bases between the two germline ends. The length of the CDR3 is 14 residues. This CDR3 is CATQMGESAGELFF. The CDR3 region has the DNA TGTGCCACCCAGATGGGCGAATCGGCCGGGGAGCTGTTTTTT.

The rearrangement uses TRBV6-5 and TRBJ2-3; D gene uncertain. CDR3 length: 14 residues. The germline V and J ends were trimmed by 6 bases and 2 bases, with 12 bases remaining between them. The V gene's germline CDR1 is MNHEY and CDR2 SVGAGI. The CDR3 sequence is CASSHEAPTDTQYF. CDR3 sequence (DNA): TGTGCCAGCAGCCACGAAGCGCCCACAGATACGCAGTATTTT.

This clone was seen a few times. The chain carries TRBV29-1 and TRBJ2-7; D is unresolved. Deletions cut 2 bases from V and 0 bases from J, with 2 bases between. The germline CDR1 and CDR2 sequences are SQVTM and ANQGSEA. The CDR3 contains 11 residues. CDR3 loop: CSVEISYEQYF. The CDR3 DNA follows: TGCAGCGTTGAAATCTCCTACGAGCAGTACTTC.

The genes are TRBV15 and TRBJ2-1; D might be TRBD2 (5 bases). The ends were cut back, 5 bases at V and 0 bases at J, with 20 bases in the middle. The CDR3 has 18 residues. Germline-derived CDR1 and CDR2 are LNHNV and YYDKDF (reference sequence). CDR3 sequence reads: CATSGTPTRMSSYNEQFF. The CDR3, as DNA: TGTGCCACCAGCGGCACACCAACTAGAATGAGCTCCTACAATGAGCAGTTCTTC.

The chain couples TRBV27 to TRBJ1-2; possible D gene TRBD1, 5 bases. Germline V lookup: CDR1 MNHEY, CDR2 SMNVEV (reference sequence). CDR3 size: 14 residues. Trimming took off 5 bases at V and 1 base at J, with 11 bases between the two ends. CDR3 bases: TGTGCCAGCAGTCCCCGGGGCCTTAACTATGGCTACACCTTC. Protein sequence: CASSPRGLNYGYTF.

The V call is TRBV7-9, the J call TRBJ2-7; 7 nucleotides line up with TRBD1. V lost 6 bases, J lost 0 bases, and 8 bases stayed unmatched. Germline V lookup: CDR1 SEHNR, CDR2 FQNEAQ (reference sequence). The CDR3 is made up of 15 amino acids. CDR3 nucleotides: TGTGCCAGCAGTCCCGGGACAGCGTTCTCCTACGAGCAGTACTTC. It yields the protein CASSPGTAFSYEQYF.

This chain connects TRBV2 to TRBJ2-2, with 7 positions matching TRBD2. Per the germline V gene, CDR1 is SNHLY and CDR2 is FYNNEI. This CDR3 has 15 residues. The ends lost 4 bases at V and 3 bases at J; junction bases unmatched: 5. CDR3 in amino acids: CASSARGGDTGELFF. Here the CDR3 DNA reads TGTGCCAGCAGTGCTCGTGGGGGGGACACCGGGGAGCTGTTTTTT.

V usage is TRBV4-2 and J usage is TRBJ2-3; tentatively, D is TRBD1 or TRBD2 (5 bases each). Germline V lookup: CDR1 LGHNA, CDR2 YNFKEQ. V was trimmed by 4 bases and J by 2 bases, leaving 25 bases between them. The CDR3 extends over 19 amino acids. The CDR3 nucleotides are TGTGCCAGCAGCCCTCTAATCGTGGGGGATATGGGCGACACAGATACGCAGTATTTT. Amino acid sequence: CASSPLIVGDMGDTDTQYF.

This clone appeared a few times. V gene TRBV7-9 combines with J gene TRBJ2-1, with D uncertain. Germline-derived CDR1 and CDR2 are SEHNR and FQNEAQ (reference sequence). The CDR3 covers 15 residues. Trimming removed 5 bases at V and 0 bases at J, with 11 bases between. CDR3 region: CASSVGRSSYNEQFF. The CDR3 DNA follows: TGTGCCAGCAGCGTCGGACGAAGCTCCTACAATGAGCAGTTCTTC. The variable domain in full, with the rest retrieved from reference TRBV7-9 and TRBJ2-1, is DTGVSQNPRHKITKRGQNVTFRCDPISEHNRLYWYRQTLGQGPEFLTYFQNEAQLEKSRLLSDRFSAERPKGSFSTLEIQRTEQGDSAMYLCASSVGRSSYNEQFFGPGTRLTVL.

The V and J genes are TRBV7-9 and TRBJ2-1; maybe TRBD2 (6 bases). This CDR3 has 14 residues. Deletions cut 1 base from V and 7 bases from J, with 11 bases between. Germline CDR1 SEHNR, CDR2 FQNEAQ (reference sequence). The CDR3 coding sequence is TGTGCCAGCAGCTTAGGCGGGGTCCTAAATGAGCAGTTCTTC. Encoded protein: CASSLGGVLNEQFF.

This clone has only a few counts. The chain is built from TRBV28 and TRBJ2-2; 8 nucleotides align to TRBD1. V dropped 6 bases and J dropped 6; count of bases not matched to a gene: 3. Germline V lookup: CDR1 MDHEN, CDR2 SYDVKM. The CDR3 runs to 13 residues. As DNA, the CDR3 is TGTGCCAGCAGGCCGGACAGGGCCGGGGAGCTGTTTTTT. Protein product: CASRPDRAGELFF. The full variable domain, in which reference TRBV28 and TRBJ2-2 provide the parts outside the CDR3, is DVKVTQSSRYLVKRTGEKVFLECVQDMDHENMFWYRQDPGLGLRLIYFSYDVKMKEKGDIPEGYSVSREKKERFSLILESASTNQTSMYLCASRPDRAGELFFGEGSRLTVL.

This chain links TRBV5-1 with TRBJ2-7, with D possibly TRBD1 on 6 matching bases. The germline gives CDR1 SGHRS, CDR2 YFSETQ. This CDR3 region has 12 residues. Trimming took off 4 bases at V and 3 bases at J, with 8 bases between the two ends. This CDR3 reads CASSGDNYEQYF. In nucleotides, the CDR3 is TGCGCCAGCAGCGGGGACAACTACGAGCAGTACTTC.

The rearrangement links TRBV27 to TRBJ2-1; the D gene could be TRBD1 or TRBD2 (5 bases each). The germline V and J ends were trimmed by 0 bases and 9 bases, with 12 bases remaining between them. This CDR3 spans 14 amino acids. Germline CDR1 and CDR2: MNHEY and SMNVEV (reference sequence). The CDR3 reads CASSLSGAAGEQFF. The DNA of the CDR3 is TGTGCCAGCAGTTTATCCGGGGCCGCCGGTGAGCAGTTCTTC.

CDR3 sequence (DNA): TGTGCCAGCAGCCCAAGTAGGGGCTGGGAGACCCAGTACTTC. Translated: CASSPSRGWETQYF. The V call is TRBV9, the J call TRBJ2-5; possibly TRBD1 for D (5 bases). The CDR3 consists of 14 residues. V was cut by 4 bases and J by 5 bases, with 15 bases left in between. CDR1 is SGDLS, CDR2 YYNGEE, per germline.

This clone appeared a few times. The rearrangement uses TRBV29-1 and TRBJ2-5, with TRBD1 matching 8 bases. Germline CDR1 SQVTM, CDR2 ANQGSEA. The V gene end was trimmed by 1 base and the J gene end by 5 bases; junction bases not matched to a gene: 3. This CDR3 is built from 13 residues. The CDR3 nucleotides read TGCAGCGTTGAAGCGGACAGGGTGGAGACCCAGTACTTC. Translation: CSVEADRVETQYF.

This clone was seen more than once but under ten times. This rearrangement joins TRBV10-2 to TRBJ2-3, with no clear D. The CDR3 sequence is 14 residues long. Trimming cost V 4 bases and J 1 base, with 9 bases left between them. In germline, CDR1 is WSHSY, CDR2 SAAADI. CDR3 residues: CASSVGLGTDTQYF. DNA of the CDR3: TGCGCCAGCAGTGTGGGGTTGGGCACAGATACGCAGTATTTT.

This clone was picked up a small number of times. The chain is built from TRBV29-1 and TRBJ2-5, with 12 positions matching TRBD2. Trimming at V came to 0 bases and at J to 4 bases, leaving 9 bases not matched to a gene. From germline, CDR1 is SQVTM and CDR2 ANQGSEA. The CDR3 totals 17 residues. CDR3 DNA: TGCAGCGTTGAAGATCAAGGACTAGCGGGATTGTTAGAGACCCAGTACTTC. Protein sequence: CSVEDQGLAGLLETQYF. Combining the CDR3 with reference TRBV29-1 and TRBJ2-5 gives the whole variable domain SAVISQKPSRDICQRGTSLTIQCQVDSQVTMMFWYRQQPGQSLTLIATANQGSEATYESGFVIDKFPISRPNLTFSTLTVSNMSPEDSSIYLCSVEDQGLAGLLETQYFGPGTRLLVL.

V usage is TRBV5-1 and J usage is TRBJ2-2, with TRBD1 as a possible D gene (5 bases). The CDR3 sequence is 13 residues long. The V gene lost 4 bases and the J gene lost 3 bases, with 7 bases spanning the gap. CDR1 is SGHRS, CDR2 YFSETQ, per germline. CDR3 DNA sequence: TGCGCCAGCAGCGGACATGACACCGGGGAGCTGTTTTTT. Translated: CASSGHDTGELFF.

J is TRBJ2-3 and V is TRBV4-3; TRBD2 agrees at 8 bases. The germline CDR1 and CDR2 sequences are LGHNA and YSLEER. This CDR3 contains 14 residues. Trimming took 4 bases from V and 5 from J; bases not matched to a gene: 5. The CDR3 coding sequence is TGCGCCAGCAGCCGAGCGGGAGTAGAAGATACGCAGTATTTT. Translated: CASSRAGVEDTQYF.

The J gene is TRBJ2-1, the V gene TRBV7-7, with 9 bases aligning to TRBD1. CDR1 is SSHAT and CDR2 is FNYEAQ in the germline V gene (reference sequence). Trimming cost V 6 bases and J 5 bases; bases outside gene matches: 11. This CDR3 has 16 amino acids. The CDR3 region is CASSRYRDRANNEQFF. CDR3 DNA sequence: TGTGCCAGCAGTCGTTACCGGGACAGGGCAAACAATGAGCAGTTCTTC.

Points on this clone: The junction departs from the called germline gene at one end, perhaps through a read error. The J gene is TRBJ2-7, the V gene TRBV2; no reliable D call. CDR3 length: 11 residues. CDR1 and CDR2 from the germline V gene are SNHLY and FYNNEI. The CDR3 DNA is TGTGCCAGCGGTGAGGACTACGAGCAGTACTTC. Translating it yields CASGEDYEQYF. Full variable domain (missing parts from reference TRBV2 and TRBJ2-7): EPEVTQTPSHQVTQMGQEVILRCVPISNHLYFYWYRQILGQKVEFLVSFYNNEISEKSEIFDDQFSVERPDGSNFTLKIRSTKLEDSAMYFCASGEDYEQYFGPGTRLTVT.

J is TRBJ2-5 and V is TRBV18, with 8 bases that match TRBD1. Trimming removed 6 bases from V and 4 bases from J; junction bases left unmatched: 10. In germline, CDR1 is KGHSH, CDR2 LQKENI. CDR3 length: 15 residues. The CDR3 loop is CASSTIQGDRETQYF. CDR3 in DNA: TGTGCCAGCTCGACAATACAGGGGGACCGAGAGACCCAGTACTTC.

This chain uses TRBV5-6 with TRBJ2-3, with 8 bases that match TRBD2. From germline, CDR1 is SGHDT and CDR2 YYEEEE. V was clipped by 4 bases and J by 4 bases; unmatched bases: 5. This CDR3 has 14 amino acids. CDR3 protein: CASSQGLGADTQYF. The CDR3 region has the DNA TGTGCCAGCAGCCAGGGACTAGGGGCAGATACGCAGTATTTT.

This sequence joins TRBV27 and TRBJ2-1; D unresolved. The CDR3 is made up of 16 amino acids. V lost 6 bases, J lost 3 bases, and 18 bases lay in between. Germline V gene sequence: CDR1 MNHEY, CDR2 SMNVEV (reference sequence). As DNA, the CDR3 is TGTGCCAGCAGCTCCTCCATAGCAGAATTCTACAATGAGCAGTTCTTC. This sequence encodes CASSSSIAEFYNEQFF.

This sequence joins TRBV11-2 and TRBJ2-7; 10 nucleotides align to TRBD1. Losses at the gene ends were 4 bases for V and 5 bases for J; bases not matched to a gene: 2. Germline V gene data show CDR1 as SGHAT and CDR2 as FQNNGV. CDR3 length: 13 amino acids. The chain's CDR3 is CASSSGTGDEQYF. The CDR3 DNA sequence: TGTGCCAGCAGCTCTGGGACAGGGGACGAGCAGTACTTC.

This clone was counted between two and nine times. The V gene is TRBV29-1, the J gene TRBJ2-7; D unclear. Germline V gene sequence: CDR1 SQVTM, CDR2 ANQGSEA. The CDR3 has 13 residues. Trimming left V 4 bases short and J 0 bases short, with 10 bases between. The CDR3 DNA reads as TGCAGCGTTGCTCTGATGAGCTCCTACGAGCAGTACTTC. Its protein is CSVALMSSYEQYF.